The T cell receptor (beta chain) under discussion was sequenced for a study of blood T cells in healthy people across ages. General study results and limits: Per million T cells, TCR beta diversity dropped about linearly as age rose.

V dropped 7 bases and J dropped 4; count of bases not matched to a gene: 15. The CDR3 has 18 amino acids. CDR1 is PRHDT and CDR2 is FYEKMQ in the germline V gene (reference sequence). The count of this clonotype is one. Its antigen is unknown. Sample-barcoded 5' priming and a J-beta primer mix drove a second PCR of about 6 to 12 cycles. Every molecule of cDNA carried a tag from a template-switch adaptor with 12 random nucleotides. TCRdb re-analysed the 5' RACE reads in MiXCR, keeping a single row per CDR3 protein. The sample carries some 1,800,000 distinct CDR3 sequences, 30% to 40% recorded once. The TCR comes from a human donor in good health. Sequenced material: blood. The genes are TRBV13 and TRBJ2-3; 12 nucleotides align to TRBD2. The DNA for the CDR3 is TGTGCCAGCACTACAAGTAGGGCTAGCGGGGGGGCAGCAGATACGCAGTATTTT. It is translated as CASTTSRASGGAADTQYF.